The rows below give T cell receptor beta chains drawn from one sample of a study of T cell repertoires in cytomegalovirus infection. Their recognized antigens are unknown. TCRdb reprocessed the reads with MiXCR, giving one entry per CDR3 protein. The data contain around 200,000 distinct CDR3 sequences, around 35% of them singletons. The sample was CD8+ T cells from cultured PBMCs, taken from culture after CMV antigen stimulation. Receptor source: a human donor in good health (CMV status not recorded). Some clones in this sample may be carry-over from other donors' samples. The CDR3 runs from the conserved cysteine through the conserved F or W. Fields, in order: J gene, V gene, clone size, D gene, CDR3 length, CDR3 protein, CDR3 DNA. D genes are given only for firm matches. Size values are once, few and many counts, or a class for expanded clones, and some rows have none.

TRBJ1-1 TRBV6-1 many NA 16 CASDRTILRANTEAFF TGTGCCAGTGATCGGACAATCCTCAGGGCGAACACTGAAGCTTTCTTT
TRBJ1-5 TRBV2 NA TRBD1 16 CASRTGRDRVNQPQHF TGTGCCAGCAGGACGGGACGGGACAGGGTCAATCAGCCCCAGCATTTT
TRBJ2-7 TRBV20-1 NA TRBD2 14 CSARGLAGEYEQYF TGCAGTGCTAGAGGACTAGCGGGGGAATACGAGCAGTACTTC
TRBJ1-5 TRBV11-2 NA NA 15 CASSLNDLGNQPQHF TGTGCCAGCAGCTTAAACGATCTAGGCAATCAGCCCCAGCATTTT
TRBJ2-2 TRBV7-3 few NA 13 CASSYVASGELFF TGTGCCAGCAGCTACGTGGCGTCCGGGGAGCTGTTTTTT
TRBJ1-5 TRBV7-6 NA TRBD1 15 CASSSGTGRNQPQHF TGTGCCAGCAGCTCCGGGACAGGAAGAAATCAGCCCCAGCATTTT
TRBJ2-2 TRBV12-3/TRBV12-4 NA NA 14 CASILGRNTGELFF TGTGCCAGCATCTTGGGCCGGAACACCGGGGAGCTGTTTTTT
TRBJ1-6 TRBV20-1 few TRBD1 14 CSAPSDRGDSPLHF TGCAGTGCCCCTTCGGACAGGGGGGATTCACCCCTCCACTTT
TRBJ2-5 TRBV5-3 NA TRBD1 15 CASSLGTVIQETQYF TGTGCCAGCAGCTTGGGGACAGTCATCCAAGAGACCCAGTACTTC
TRBJ1-5 TRBV7-8 many NA 14 CASSLGHSNQPQHF TGTGCCAGCAGCTTGGGCCATAGCAATCAGCCCCAGCATTTT
TRBJ2-7 TRBV20-1 once TRBD2 17 CSARDPSGGLSSYEQYF TGCAGTGCTAGAGATCCTAGCGGGGGCCTAAGCTCCTACGAGCAGTACTTC
TRBJ1-3 TRBV5-4 NA NA 15 CASSSAQGTGNTIYF TGTGCCAGCAGCTCTGCACAGGGTACTGGAAACACCATATATTTT
TRBJ2-7 TRBV20-1 NA TRBD1 13 CSANRGRTYEQYF TGCAGTGCTAACAGGGGGCGAACCTACGAGCAGTACTTC
TRBJ1-4 TRBV7-2 NA NA 14 CASSLIPDNEKLFF TGTGCCAGCAGCTTAATACCCGATAATGAAAAACTGTTTTTT
TRBJ1-1 TRBV14 NA NA 17 CASSQEPYQGFGTEAFF TGTGCCAGCAGCCAAGAACCCTATCAGGGTTTTGGCACTGAAGCTTTCTTT
TRBJ1-2 TRBV12-3/TRBV12-4 NA NA 15 CASSFLGATNYGYTF TGTGCCAGCAGTTTTCTAGGCGCAACTAACTATGGCTACACCTTC
TRBJ1-1 TRBV27 NA NA 17 CASSPVPALGMSTEAFF TGTGCCAGCAGTCCAGTCCCCGCCCTTGGGATGAGCACTGAAGCTTTCTTT
TRBJ2-7 TRBV7-6 NA NA 16 CASSQGGNRELYEQYF TGTGCCAGCAGCCAGGGGGGGAACAGAGAACTCTACGAGCAGTACTTC
TRBJ2-1 TRBV20-1 NA NA 12 CSGKPRDNEQFF TGCAGTGGTAAGCCGAGGGATAATGAGCAGTTCTTC
TRBJ1-1 TRBV27 few NA 15 CASSLAVGGSTEAFF TGTGCCAGCAGTTTGGCCGTGGGAGGGAGCACTGAAGCTTTCTTT
TRBJ2-7 TRBV27 NA NA 14 CASSFGGATYEQYF TGTGCCAGCAGTTTTGGCGGGGCTACCTACGAGCAGTACTTC
TRBJ1-2 TRBV7-9 NA TRBD1 15 CASSLATTGDYGYTF TGTGCCAGCAGCTTAGCTACTACAGGGGACTATGGCTACACCTTC
TRBJ1-5 TRBV7-9 NA NA 15 CASSTGQLLNQPQHF TGTGCCAGCAGCACTGGACAGCTACTCAATCAGCCCCAGCATTTT
TRBJ2-7 TRBV6-1 few NA 18 CASSPSQSPSEKVYEQYF TGTGCCAGCAGTCCCTCCCAGTCACCTTCGGAGAAGGTCTACGAGCAGTACTTC
TRBJ2-4 TRBV11-2 NA TRBD2 19 CASSALLAGGPPGKNIQYF TGTGCCAGCAGCGCTCTCCTAGCGGGAGGGCCTCCAGGCAAAAACATTCAGTACTTC
TRBJ2-1 TRBV7-6 few NA 14 CASSGLTTGREQFF TGTGCCAGCAGTGGACTGACCACAGGGCGTGAGCAGTTCTTC
TRBJ1-2 TRBV27 NA NA 15 CASSLTPRANYGYTF TGTGCCAGCAGTTTAACTCCCCGGGCTAACTATGGCTACACCTTC
TRBJ2-1 TRBV19 NA TRBD2 15 CASSWLAGTYNEQFF TGTGCCAGTAGTTGGCTAGCGGGCACCTACAATGAGCAGTTCTTC
TRBJ1-3 TRBV6-1 many NA 15 CASSLDSSSGNTIYF TGTGCCAGCAGTCTGGACAGTAGCTCTGGAAACACCATATATTTT
TRBJ2-1 TRBV29-1 NA NA 13 CSVGDNPYNEQFF TGCAGCGTTGGGGACAATCCCTACAATGAGCAGTTCTTC
TRBJ1-2 TRBV4-1 NA TRBD1 12 CASREGQGGYTF TGCGCCAGCCGCGAAGGACAGGGAGGCTACACCTTC
TRBJ2-3 TRBV11-2 few NA 18 CASSFPSLAPMITDTQYF TGTGCCAGCAGCTTTCCTTCCCTAGCCCCTATGATCACAGATACGCAGTATTTT
TRBJ1-6 TRBV7-6 few NA 18 CASSFFEAESSYNSPLHF TGTGCCAGCAGCTTTTTTGAGGCAGAAAGCTCCTATAATTCACCCCTCCACTTT
TRBJ2-1 TRBV7-2 few NA 13 CASSLIRENEQFF TGTGCCAGCAGCTTAATCAGGGAGAATGAGCAGTTCTTC
TRBJ2-5 TRBV12-3/TRBV12-4 NA NA 14 CASSSWDSMETQYF TGTGCCAGCAGTTCCTGGGACTCCATGGAGACCCAGTACTTC
TRBJ2-7 TRBV7-9 NA TRBD2 16 CASSLVGGGWSYEQYF TGTGCCAGCAGCTTGGTCGGCGGGGGGTGGTCCTACGAGCAGTACTTC
TRBJ2-7 TRBV5-5 NA NA 13 CASSWRLSYEQYF TGTGCCAGCAGCTGGAGACTCTCCTACGAGCAGTACTTC
TRBJ1-4 TRBV7-8 few NA 16 CASSLYRHGINEKLFF TGTGCCAGCAGCTTATACCGCCATGGGATCAATGAAAAACTGTTTTTT
TRBJ1-1 TRBV28 NA NA 12 CASSGLPAEAFF TGTGCCAGCTCCGGTCTTCCGGCTGAAGCTTTCTTT
TRBJ2-5 TRBV7-9 NA TRBD1 15 CASSLATGGQETQYF TGTGCCAGCAGCTTAGCCACAGGGGGCCAAGAGACCCAGTACTTC
TRBJ2-5 TRBV27 NA TRBD2 16 CASAGLAGIVVETQYF TGTGCCAGCGCAGGACTAGCGGGAATTGTAGTGGAGACCCAGTACTTC
TRBJ2-5 TRBV28 few TRBD1 15 CASSRYRGSGETQYF TGTGCCAGCAGCCGGTACAGGGGAAGTGGGGAGACCCAGTACTTC
TRBJ2-3 TRBV29-1 NA TRBD1 13 CSVVGQGVDTQYF TGCAGCGTTGTGGGACAGGGCGTAGATACGCAGTATTTT
TRBJ1-1 TRBV9 NA TRBD1 16 CASSATGTGANTEAFF TGTGCCAGCAGCGCGACCGGGACAGGGGCGAACACTGAAGCTTTCTTT